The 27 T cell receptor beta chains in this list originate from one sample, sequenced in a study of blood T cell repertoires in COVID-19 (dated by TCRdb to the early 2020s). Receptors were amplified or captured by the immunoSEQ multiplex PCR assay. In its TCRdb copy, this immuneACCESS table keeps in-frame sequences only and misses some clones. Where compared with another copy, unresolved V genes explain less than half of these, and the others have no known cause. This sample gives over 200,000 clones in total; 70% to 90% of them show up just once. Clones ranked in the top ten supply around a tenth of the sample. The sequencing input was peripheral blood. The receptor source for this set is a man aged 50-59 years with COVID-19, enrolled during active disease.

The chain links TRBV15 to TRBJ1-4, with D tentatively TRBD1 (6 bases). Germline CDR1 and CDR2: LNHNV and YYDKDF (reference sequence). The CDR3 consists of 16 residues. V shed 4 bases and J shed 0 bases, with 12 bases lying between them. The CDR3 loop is CATSIHREATNEKLFF. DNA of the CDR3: TGTGCCACCAGCATCCACAGGGAAGCAACTAATGAAAAACTGTTTTTT.

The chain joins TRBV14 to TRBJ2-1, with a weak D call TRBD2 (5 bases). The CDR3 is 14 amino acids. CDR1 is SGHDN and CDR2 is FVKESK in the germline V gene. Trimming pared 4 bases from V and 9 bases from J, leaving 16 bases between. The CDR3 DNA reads TGTGCCAGCAGCCGTGCCGGAACTAGACTTGAGCAGTTCTTC. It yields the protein CASSRAGTRLEQFF.

This CDR3 reads CASSAMEVQPQHF. CDR3 nucleotide sequence: TGTGCCAGCAGCGCCATGGAGGTTCAGCCCCAGCATTTT. This sequence joins TRBV28 and TRBJ1-5; unclear D gene. This CDR3 is built from 13 residues. Germline V gene sequence: CDR1 MDHEN, CDR2 SYDVKM. The germline V and J ends were trimmed by 6 bases and 6 bases, with 12 bases remaining between them.

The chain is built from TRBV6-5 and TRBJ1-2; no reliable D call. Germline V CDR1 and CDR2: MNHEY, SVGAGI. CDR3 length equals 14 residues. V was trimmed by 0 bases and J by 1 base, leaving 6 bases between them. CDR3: CASSYSGDNYGYTF. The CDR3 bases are TGTGCCAGCAGTTACTCCGGGGATAACTATGGCTACACCTTC.

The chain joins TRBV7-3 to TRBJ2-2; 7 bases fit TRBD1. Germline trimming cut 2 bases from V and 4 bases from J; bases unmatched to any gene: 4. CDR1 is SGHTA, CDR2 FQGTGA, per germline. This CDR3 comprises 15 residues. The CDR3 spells CASSLRQGSTGELFF. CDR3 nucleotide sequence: TGTGCCAGCAGCTTACGACAGGGAAGCACCGGGGAGCTGTTTTTT.

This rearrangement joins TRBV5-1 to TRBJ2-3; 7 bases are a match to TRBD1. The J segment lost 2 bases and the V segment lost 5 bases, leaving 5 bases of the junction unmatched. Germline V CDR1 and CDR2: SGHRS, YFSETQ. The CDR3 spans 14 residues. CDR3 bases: TGCGCCAGCAGGGACAGGCCAGACACAGATACGCAGTATTTT. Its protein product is CASRDRPDTDTQYF.

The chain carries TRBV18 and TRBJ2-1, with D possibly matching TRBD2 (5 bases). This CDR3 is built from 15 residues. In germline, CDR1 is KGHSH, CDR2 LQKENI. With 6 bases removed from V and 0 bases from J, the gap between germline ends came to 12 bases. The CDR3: CASSPPGSSYNEQFF. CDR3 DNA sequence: TGTGCCAGCTCCCCCCCGGGGAGCTCCTACAATGAGCAGTTCTTC.

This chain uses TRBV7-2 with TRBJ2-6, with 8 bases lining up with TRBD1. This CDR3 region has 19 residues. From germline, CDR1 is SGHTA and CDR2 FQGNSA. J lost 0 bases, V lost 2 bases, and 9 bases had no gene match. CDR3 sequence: CASSLQWRTGFSGANVLTF. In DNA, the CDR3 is TGTGCCAGCAGCTTACAGTGGCGGACAGGGTTCTCTGGGGCCAACGTCCTGACTTTC.

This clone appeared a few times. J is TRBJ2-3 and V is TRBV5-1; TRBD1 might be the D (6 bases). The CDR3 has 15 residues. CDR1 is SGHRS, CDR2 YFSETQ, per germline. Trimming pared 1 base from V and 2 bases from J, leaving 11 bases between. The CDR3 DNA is TGCGCCAGCAGCTTGAGGGGGTTACACACAGATACGCAGTATTTT. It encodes CASSLRGLHTDTQYF.

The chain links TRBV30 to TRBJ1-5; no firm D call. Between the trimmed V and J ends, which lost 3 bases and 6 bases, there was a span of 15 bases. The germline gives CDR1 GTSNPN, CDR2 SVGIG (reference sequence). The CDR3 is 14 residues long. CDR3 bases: TGTGCCTGGAGCGCCGCTCCGGAGAGTCAGCCCCAGCATTTT. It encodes CAWSAAPESQPQHF. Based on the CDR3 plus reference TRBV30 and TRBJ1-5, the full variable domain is SQTIHQWPATLVQPVGSPLSLECTVEGTSNPNLYWYRQAAGRGLQLLFYSVGIGQISSEVPQNLSASRPQDRQFILSSKKLLLSDSGFYLCAWSAAPESQPQHFGDGTRLSIL.

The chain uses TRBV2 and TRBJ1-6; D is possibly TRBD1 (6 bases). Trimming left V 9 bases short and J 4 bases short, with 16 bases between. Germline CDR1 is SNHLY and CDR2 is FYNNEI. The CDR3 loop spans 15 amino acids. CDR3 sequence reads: CASKTDRPYNSPLHF. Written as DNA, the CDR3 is TGTGCCAGTAAAACAGACAGGCCTTATAATTCACCCCTCCACTTT.

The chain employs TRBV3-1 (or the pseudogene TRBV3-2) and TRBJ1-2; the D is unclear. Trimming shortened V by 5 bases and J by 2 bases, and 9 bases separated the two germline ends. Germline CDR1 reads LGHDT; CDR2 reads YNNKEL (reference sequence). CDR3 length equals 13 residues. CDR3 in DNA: TGTGCCAGCAGCGAACAGACAAACTATGGCTACACCTTC. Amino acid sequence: CASSEQTNYGYTF.

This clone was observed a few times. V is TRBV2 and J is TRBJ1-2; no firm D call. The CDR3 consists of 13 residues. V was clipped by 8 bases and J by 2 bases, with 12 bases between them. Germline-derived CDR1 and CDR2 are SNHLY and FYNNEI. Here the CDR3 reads CASVRSENYGYTF. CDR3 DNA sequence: TGTGCCAGCGTGCGGTCAGAAAACTATGGCTACACCTTC. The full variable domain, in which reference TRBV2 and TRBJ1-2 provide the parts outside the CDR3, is EPEVTQTPSHQVTQMGQEVILRCVPISNHLYFYWYRQILGQKVEFLVSFYNNEISEKSEIFDDQFSVERPDGSNFTLKIRSTKLEDSAMYFCASVRSENYGYTFGSGTRLTVV.

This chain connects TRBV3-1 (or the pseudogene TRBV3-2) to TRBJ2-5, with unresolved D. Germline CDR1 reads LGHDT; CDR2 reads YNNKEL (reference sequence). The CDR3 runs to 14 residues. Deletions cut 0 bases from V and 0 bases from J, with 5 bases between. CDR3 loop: CASSQDLYQETQYF. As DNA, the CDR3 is TGTGCCAGCAGCCAAGATCTCTACCAAGAGACCCAGTACTTC.

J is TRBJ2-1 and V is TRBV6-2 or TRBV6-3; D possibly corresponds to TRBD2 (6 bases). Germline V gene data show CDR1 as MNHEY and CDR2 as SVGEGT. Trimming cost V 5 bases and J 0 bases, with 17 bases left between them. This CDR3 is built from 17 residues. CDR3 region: CASSHGGRDLSYNEQFF. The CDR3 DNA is TGTGCCAGCAGTCACGGGGGACGGGACCTCTCCTACAATGAGCAGTTCTTC.

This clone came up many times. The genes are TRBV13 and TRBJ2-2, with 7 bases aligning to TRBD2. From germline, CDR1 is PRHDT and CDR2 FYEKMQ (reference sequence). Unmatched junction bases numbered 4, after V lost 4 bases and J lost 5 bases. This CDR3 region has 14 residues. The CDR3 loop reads CASSWRGRTGELFF. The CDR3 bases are TGTGCCAGCAGCTGGCGGGGGAGGACCGGGGAGCTGTTTTTT.

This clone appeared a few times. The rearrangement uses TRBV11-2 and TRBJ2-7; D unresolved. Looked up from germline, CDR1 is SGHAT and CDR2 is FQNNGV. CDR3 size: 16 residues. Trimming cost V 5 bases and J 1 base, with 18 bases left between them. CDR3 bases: TGTGCCAGCAGCCTCCCTAGAGACGGAGCATCCTACGAGCAGTACTTC. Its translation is CASSLPRDGASYEQYF.

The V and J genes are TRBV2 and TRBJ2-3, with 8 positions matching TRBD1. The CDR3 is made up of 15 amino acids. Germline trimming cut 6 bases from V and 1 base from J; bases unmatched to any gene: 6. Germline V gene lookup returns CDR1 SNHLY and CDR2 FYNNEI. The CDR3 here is CASRAPGQGTDTQYF. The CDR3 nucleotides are TGTGCCAGCAGGGCCCCGGGACAGGGCACAGATACGCAGTATTTT. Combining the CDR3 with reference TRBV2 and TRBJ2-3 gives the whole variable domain EPEVTQTPSHQVTQMGQEVILRCVPISNHLYFYWYRQILGQKVEFLVSFYNNEISEKSEIFDDQFSVERPDGSNFTLKIRSTKLEDSAMYFCASRAPGQGTDTQYFGPGTRLTVL.

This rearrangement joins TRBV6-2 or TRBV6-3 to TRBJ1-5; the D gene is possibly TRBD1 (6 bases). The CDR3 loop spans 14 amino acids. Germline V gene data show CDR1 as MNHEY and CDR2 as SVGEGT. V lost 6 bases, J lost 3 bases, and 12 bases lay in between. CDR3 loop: CASSPDSNNQPQHF. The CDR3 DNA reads TGTGCCAGCAGCCCGGACAGCAACAATCAGCCCCAGCATTTT.

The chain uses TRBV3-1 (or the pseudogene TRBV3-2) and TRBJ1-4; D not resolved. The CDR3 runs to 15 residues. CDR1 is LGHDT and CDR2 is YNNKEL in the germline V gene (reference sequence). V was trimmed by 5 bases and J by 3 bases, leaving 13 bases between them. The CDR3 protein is CASSSRIQANEKLFF. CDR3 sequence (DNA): TGTGCCAGCAGCAGTAGGATTCAGGCTAATGAAAAACTGTTTTTT.

The DNA of the CDR3 is TGTGCCAGCAGCACAATAGCGGGGAGCTCCTACGAGCAGTACTTC. Its translation is CASSTIAGSSYEQYF. This chain joins TRBV7-9 and TRBJ2-7, with 8 bases lining up with TRBD2. This CDR3 spans 15 amino acids. Trimming at V came to 5 bases and at J to 0 bases, leaving 6 bases not matched to a gene. Per germline, CDR1 SEHNR and CDR2 FQNEAQ (reference sequence). The variable domain in full, completed from reference TRBV7-9 and TRBJ2-7, reads DTGVSQNPRHKITKRGQNVTFRCDPISEHNRLYWYRQTLGQGPEFLTYFQNEAQLEKSRLLSDRFSAERPKGSFSTLEIQRTEQGDSAMYLCASSTIAGSSYEQYFGPGTRLTVT.

The CDR3 loop is CASSYAGGAGNTEAFF. In DNA, the CDR3 is TGTGCCAGCTCGTACGCAGGGGGCGCCGGGAACACTGAAGCTTTCTTT. The rearrangement uses TRBV18 and TRBJ1-1; 8 positions agree with TRBD1. The CDR3 runs 16 residues. Germline values: CDR1 KGHSH, CDR2 LQKENI. Trimming cost V 6 bases and J 1 base; bases outside gene matches: 10.

The CDR3 nucleotides are TGTGCCAGCAGCGTAGAGAGTCTAGCGGGAGTCATGGAGACCCAGTACTTC. It is translated as CASSVESLAGVMETQYF. This chain connects TRBV9 to TRBJ2-5; 10 nucleotides match TRBD2. The junction had 10 bases not matched to a gene; V was cut back by 0 bases and J by 5 bases. The V gene's germline CDR1 is SGDLS and CDR2 YYNGEE. CDR3 length equals 17 residues.

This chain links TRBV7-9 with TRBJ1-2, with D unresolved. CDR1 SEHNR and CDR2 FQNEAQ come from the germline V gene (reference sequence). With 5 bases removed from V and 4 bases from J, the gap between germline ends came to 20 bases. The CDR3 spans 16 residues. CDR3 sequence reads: CASSLSSLSPIYGYTF. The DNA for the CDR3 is TGTGCCAGCAGCCTTTCCTCCCTTAGCCCGATCTATGGCTACACCTTC.

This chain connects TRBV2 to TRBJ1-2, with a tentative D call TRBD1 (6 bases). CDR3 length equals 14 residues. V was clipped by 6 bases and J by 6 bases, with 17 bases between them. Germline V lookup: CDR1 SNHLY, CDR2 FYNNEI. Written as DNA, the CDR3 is TGTGCCAGCAGGGGGGCCCAACAAAGGGATGGCTACACCTTC. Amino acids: CASRGAQQRDGYTF. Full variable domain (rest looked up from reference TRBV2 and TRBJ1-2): EPEVTQTPSHQVTQMGQEVILRCVPISNHLYFYWYRQILGQKVEFLVSFYNNEISEKSEIFDDQFSVERPDGSNFTLKIRSTKLEDSAMYFCASRGAQQRDGYTFGSGTRLTVV.

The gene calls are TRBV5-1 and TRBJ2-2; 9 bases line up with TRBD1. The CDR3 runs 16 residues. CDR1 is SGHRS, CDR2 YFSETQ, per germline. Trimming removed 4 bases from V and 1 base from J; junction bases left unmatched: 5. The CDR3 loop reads CASSPNRGLNTGELFF. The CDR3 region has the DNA TGCGCCAGCAGCCCGAACAGGGGGCTGAACACCGGGGAGCTGTTTTTT.

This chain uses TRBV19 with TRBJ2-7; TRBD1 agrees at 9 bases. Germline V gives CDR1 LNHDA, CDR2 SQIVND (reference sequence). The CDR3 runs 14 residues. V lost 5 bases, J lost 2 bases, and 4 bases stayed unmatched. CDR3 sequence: CASSPQGATYEQYF. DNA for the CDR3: TGTGCCAGTAGTCCACAGGGGGCGACCTACGAGCAGTACTTC.